This T cell receptor (beta chain) comes out of a study of T cell repertoires in cytomegalovirus infection. Note on this clonotype: The antigen is unknown.

Germline V gene data show CDR1 as MGHRA and CDR2 as YSYEKL. The CDR3 contains 17 residues. Losses at the gene ends were 2 bases for V and 1 base for J; bases not matched to a gene: 6. Each CDR3 protein gets one entry after TCRdb re-called the reads with MiXCR. The sample shows about 110,000 distinct CDR3 sequences, 30% to 35% of them seen only once. This TCR came from a human donor in good health (CMV status not recorded). Some clones in this sample may be carry-over from other donors' samples. The chain uses TRBV4-1 and TRBJ2-5; 11 positions match TRBD1. The starting material was CD8+ T cells from cultured PBMCs, obtained from culture after CMV antigen stimulation. The CDR3 spells CASSQPGQGATQETQYF. In nucleotides, the CDR3 is TGCGCCAGCAGCCAACCCGGACAGGGGGCTACCCAAGAGACCCAGTACTTC.